What follows is one TCR beta chain and its context. Its specificity is unknown. Germline V gives CDR1 MNHNS, CDR2 SASEGT. CDR3 size: 13 residues. V dropped 8 bases and J dropped 4; count of bases not matched to a gene: 4. The data belong to a study of cytomegalovirus exposure and HLA in healthy donors. The wider study: An analysis done earlier identified fewer than 140 million unique TCR beta sequences from about 179 million T cells.

Study-wide results and limits: Later analysis placed DRB1 highest and HLA-C lowest in TCR association rates, which differed by HLA locus. Excluded: some indistinguishable V segments such as TRBV6-2 and TRBV6-3.

The PCR made use of 60 Vbeta and 13 Jbeta primers. The repertoire was sequenced with immunoSEQ multiplex PCR; TCRdb's copy has only in-frame clones and lacks some. The data show hundreds of thousands of clones, approximately 80% seen once. This receptor was taken from a girl aged 10-17 years in good health and CMV-seronegative. Source material: PBMCs. The gene calls are TRBV6-1 and TRBJ1-5; 8 positions match TRBD1. CDR3 DNA sequence: TGTGCCAGCGACAGGGACAGGAATCAGCCCCAGCATTTT. This gives the protein CASDRDRNQPQHF.